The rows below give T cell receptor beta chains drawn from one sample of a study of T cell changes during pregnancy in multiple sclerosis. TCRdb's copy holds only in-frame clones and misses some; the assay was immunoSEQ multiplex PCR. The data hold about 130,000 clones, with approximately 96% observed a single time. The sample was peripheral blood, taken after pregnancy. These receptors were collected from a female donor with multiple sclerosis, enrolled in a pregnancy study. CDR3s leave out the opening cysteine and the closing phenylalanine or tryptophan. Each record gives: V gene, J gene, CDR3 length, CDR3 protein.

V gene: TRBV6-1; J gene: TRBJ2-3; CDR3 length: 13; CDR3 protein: ATTRLAESTDTQY
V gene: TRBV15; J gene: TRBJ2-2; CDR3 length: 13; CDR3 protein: ATSGTRGYTGELF
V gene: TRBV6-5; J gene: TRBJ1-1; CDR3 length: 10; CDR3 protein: ASSRLGTEAF
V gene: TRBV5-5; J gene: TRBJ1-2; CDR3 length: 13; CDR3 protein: ASSLEGTGDYGYT
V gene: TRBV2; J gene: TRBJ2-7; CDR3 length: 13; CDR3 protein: ATTTGPGLADEQY
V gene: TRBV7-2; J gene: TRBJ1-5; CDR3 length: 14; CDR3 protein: ASSPVTGPGNQPQH
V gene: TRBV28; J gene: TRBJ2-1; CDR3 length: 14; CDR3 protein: ASRSGSGALYNEQF
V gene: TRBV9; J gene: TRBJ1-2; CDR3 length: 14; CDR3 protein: ASSVGDRDRGQSYT
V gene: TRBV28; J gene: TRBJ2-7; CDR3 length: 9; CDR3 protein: ASSTGGEQY
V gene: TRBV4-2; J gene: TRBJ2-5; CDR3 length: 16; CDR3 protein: ASSQGLAGQGPQETQY
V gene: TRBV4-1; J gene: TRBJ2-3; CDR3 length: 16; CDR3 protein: ASSQDVPAGGLRDTQY
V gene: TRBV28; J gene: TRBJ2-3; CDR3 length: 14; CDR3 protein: ASNPAGAGSTDTQY
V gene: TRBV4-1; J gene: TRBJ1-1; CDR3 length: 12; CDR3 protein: ASSLGEVNTEAF
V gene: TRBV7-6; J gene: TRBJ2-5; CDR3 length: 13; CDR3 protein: ASSLRDTSQETQY
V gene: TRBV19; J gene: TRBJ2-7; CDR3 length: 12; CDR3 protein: ASSLQFNSYEQY
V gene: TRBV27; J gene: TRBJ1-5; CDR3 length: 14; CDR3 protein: ASSPNLDSSNQPQH
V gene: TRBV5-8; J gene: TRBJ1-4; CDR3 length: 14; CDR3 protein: ASSFPTGTGSEKLF
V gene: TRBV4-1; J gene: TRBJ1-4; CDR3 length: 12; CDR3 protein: ASSQEQGNEKLF
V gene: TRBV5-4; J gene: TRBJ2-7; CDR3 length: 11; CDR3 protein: ASTPIGQGEQY
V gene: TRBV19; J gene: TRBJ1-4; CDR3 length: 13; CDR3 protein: ASSLQGARSEKLF
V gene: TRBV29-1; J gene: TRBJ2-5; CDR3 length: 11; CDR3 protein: SVRTSGSRTQY
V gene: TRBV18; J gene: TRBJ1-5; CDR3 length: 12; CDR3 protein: ASSPGLSNQPQH
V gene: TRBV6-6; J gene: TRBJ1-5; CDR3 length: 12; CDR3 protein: ASTAGRGNQPQH
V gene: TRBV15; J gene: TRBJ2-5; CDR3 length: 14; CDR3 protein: ATSRGGAHYTETQY
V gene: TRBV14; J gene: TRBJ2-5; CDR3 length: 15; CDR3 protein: ASSQDVRTEPQETQY
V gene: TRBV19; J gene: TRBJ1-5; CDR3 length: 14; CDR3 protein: ASSIWDRATHQPQH
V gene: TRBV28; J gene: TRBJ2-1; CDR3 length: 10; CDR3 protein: ASSSPFNEQF
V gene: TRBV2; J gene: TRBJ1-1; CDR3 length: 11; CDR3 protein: ATRWGLNTEAF
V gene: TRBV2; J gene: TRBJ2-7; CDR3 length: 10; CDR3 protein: AGGTEIYEQY
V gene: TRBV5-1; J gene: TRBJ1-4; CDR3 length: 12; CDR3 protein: ASRSWSLDEKLF
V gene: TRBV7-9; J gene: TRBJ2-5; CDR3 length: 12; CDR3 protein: ASISGRQQETQY
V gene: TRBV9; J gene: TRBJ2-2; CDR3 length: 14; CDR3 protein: ASSVTSGTNTGELF
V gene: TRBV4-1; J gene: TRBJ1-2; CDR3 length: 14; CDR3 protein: ASSQEGKATGNGYT
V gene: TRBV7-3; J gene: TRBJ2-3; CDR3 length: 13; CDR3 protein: ASSLTEISTDTQY
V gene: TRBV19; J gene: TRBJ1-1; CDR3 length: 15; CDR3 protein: ASSPSGGGHLNTEAF
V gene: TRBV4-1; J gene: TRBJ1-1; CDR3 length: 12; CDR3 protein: ASSRLGGVDEAF
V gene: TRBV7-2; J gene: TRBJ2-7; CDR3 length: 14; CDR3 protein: ASSLGLTSNSYEQY
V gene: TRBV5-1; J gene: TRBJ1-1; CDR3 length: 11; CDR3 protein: ASSLDRRFEAF
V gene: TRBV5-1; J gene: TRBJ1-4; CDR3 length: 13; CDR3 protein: ASSLGDRDNEKLF
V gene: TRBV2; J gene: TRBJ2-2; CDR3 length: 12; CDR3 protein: ASTSTGGTGELF
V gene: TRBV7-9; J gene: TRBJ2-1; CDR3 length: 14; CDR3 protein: ASSSPTGGDYNEQF
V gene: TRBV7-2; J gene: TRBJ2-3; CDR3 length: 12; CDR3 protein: ASSLRSGTDTQY
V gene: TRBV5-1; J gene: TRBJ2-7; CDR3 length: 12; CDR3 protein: ASSLEGLGYEQY
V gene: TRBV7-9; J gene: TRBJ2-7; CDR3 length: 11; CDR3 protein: ASSPTADYEQY
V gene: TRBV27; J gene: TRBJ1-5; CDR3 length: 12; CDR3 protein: ASSFYYSNQPQH
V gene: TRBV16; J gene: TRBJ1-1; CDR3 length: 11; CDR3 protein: ASSQFMGPEAF
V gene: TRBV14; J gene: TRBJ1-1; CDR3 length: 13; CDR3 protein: ASSPLGQGVTEAF